Following are 2 T cell receptor beta chains from one sample sequenced in a study of cytomegalovirus exposure and HLA in healthy donors. The PCR used 60 Vbeta and 13 Jbeta primers. Profiling relied on immunoSEQ multiplex PCR, and the TCRdb table lists in-frame clones only, not all of them. The sample yields roughly 120,000 clones, roughly three quarters seen once. The sample comprised PBMCs. These receptors came from a woman under 30 in good health and CMV-seronegative.

This sequence joins TRBV7-6 and TRBJ1-1; D might be TRBD1 (5 bases). The V gene lost 0 bases and the J gene lost 0 bases, with 8 bases spanning the gap. The CDR3 sequence is 15 residues long. Germline CDR1 is SGHVS and CDR2 is FNYEAQ. In DNA, the CDR3 is TGTGCCAGCAGCTTAGCGGGGCACTTGAACACTGAAGCTTTCTTT. Its protein is CASSLAGHLNTEAFF.

This clone has just a few counts. The chain is built from TRBV27 and TRBJ2-1; D possibly corresponds to TRBD2 (5 bases). Germline-derived CDR1 and CDR2 are MNHEY and SMNVEV (reference sequence). Trimming cost V 10 bases and J 0 bases, with 7 bases left between them. This CDR3 contains 12 residues. Written as DNA, the CDR3 is TGTGCCACCCGGGACTCCTACAATGAGCAGTTCTTC. This translates into CATRDSYNEQFF.